This T cell receptor (beta chain) came from a study of identical twins. Overall study results and limits: Analyses of zero insertions could be partly confounded by invariant MAIT and iNKT cells.

MiXCR, applied by TCRdb to the 5' RACE reads, yields one record per CDR3 protein. The profile shows more than 400,000 distinct CDR3 sequences, 13% to 15% of them singletons. V lost 9 bases and J lost 0, with 18 bases in between. CDR1 is KGHDR and CDR2 is SFDVKD in the germline V gene. The CDR3 runs 16 residues. There were only healthy Caucasians among the donors. Of note for this clonotype: Antigen unknown.

These same data were also listed under a study on yellow fever vaccine responses in identical twins.

Material for sequencing was CD4+ T cells sorted from blood. J is TRBJ2-3 and V is TRBV24-1; D is possibly TRBD2 (6 bases). The clonotype comes from a woman younger than 35 in good health. CDR3 sequence (DNA): TGTGCCACCGGGACTTCTGGGGGGACGAGCACAGATACGCAGTATTTT. Encoded protein: CATGTSGGTSTDTQYF.